This TCR beta chain emerged from a study of blood T cell repertoires in COVID-19. The protocol was immunoSEQ multiplex PCR, while the TCRdb copy is restricted to in-frame clones and leaves out a portion. The sample contains over 200,000 clones, just under 85% of which appear only once. Recovered Cohort 3 donors showed two negative PCRs, clearance, or symptom resolution. The CDR3 is 15 residues long. The V end lost 3 bases, the J end lost 2 bases, and 14 bases lay between the germline ends. Germline V CDR1 and CDR2: SQVTM, ANQGSEA. The sequence was collected from a man aged 35 to 55 who had recovered from COVID-19. The gene calls are TRBV29-1 and TRBJ2-1, with D perhaps matching TRBD1 (6 bases). The sequenced sample consisted of PBMCs or T cells enriched from blood (not recorded which). The CDR3 DNA is TGCAGCGTTGATAAGGTACAGGGAACCTACAATGAGCAGTTCTTC. Amino acid sequence: CSVDKVQGTYNEQFF.